The text below deals with one T cell receptor beta chain. The antigen remains undetermined. Time point given: week 5, during vaccination. The study gave 300 ug of mutant IDH1 20-mer peptide per vaccine dose, with topical imiquimod. TCRdb's copy holds only in-frame clones and misses some; the assay was immunoSEQ multiplex PCR. The sample records around 50,000 clones, 75% to 90% being singletons. In germline, CDR1 is MNHNS, CDR2 SASEGT. V lost 0 bases and J lost 2, with 11 bases in between. The CDR3 consists of 15 residues. The sample belongs to a study of a mutant IDH1 vaccine in newly diagnosed glioma. The overall study: Initiation of the vaccine course occurred 4-6 weeks after radiotherapy alone, or alongside temozolomide cycles. Patients' prior therapy spanned radiotherapy, temozolomide, or both; most underwent both.

The J gene is TRBJ2-7, the V gene TRBV6-1; possible D gene TRBD2, 6 bases. The TCR was taken from a woman in her thirties or forties with glioma. The input for sequencing was PBMCs, taken from a glioma patient whose treatment included an IDH1 peptide vaccine. The CDR3 DNA follows: TGTGCCAGCAGTGAAGCAAGGAGGGGTACCTACGAGCAGTACTTC. This gives the protein CASSEARRGTYEQYF.